A selection of T cell receptor beta chains follows, all from one sample in a study of blood T cell repertoires in COVID-19. The method was immunoSEQ multiplex PCR; TCRdb's version includes in-frame clones alone and lacks a portion of them. The sample holds around 180,000 clones; around 90% are singletons and the top ten take roughly 26%. The source material was peripheral blood. The receptors derive from a man in his fifties or sixties with acute or convalescent COVID-19. Each CDR3 is given with its conserved first and last residue. D genes are given only for firm matches. Only part of the rows carry a size: once, few, many, or a class if the clone is expanded.

j_call clone_size v_call d_call cdr3_aa cdr3_nt
TRBJ1-2 NA TRBV3-1/TRBV3-2 TRBD1 CASSRQGYGYTF TGTGCCAGCAGCAGACAGGGCTATGGCTACACCTTC
TRBJ2-5 NA TRBV12-5 TRBD1 CASGLDRGQGETQYF TGTGCTAGTGGCTTGGACAGGGGGCAGGGCGAGACCCAGTACTTC
TRBJ1-3 NA TRBV6-1 NA CASSEHGRGADTIYF TGTGCCAGCAGTGAACACGGGAGGGGAGCGGACACCATATATTTT
TRBJ2-7 once TRBV11-3 TRBD1 CASSPRQGWDSYEQYF TGTGCCAGCAGCCCCCGACAGGGGTGGGACTCCTACGAGCAGTACTTC
TRBJ1-4 NA TRBV2 NA CASRAWESEKLFF TGTGCCAGCAGGGCATGGGAGAGTGAAAAACTGTTTTTT
TRBJ2-3 NA TRBV24-1 TRBD1 CATSDPRTGGLISDTQYF TGTGCCACCAGTGACCCTAGGACAGGGGGCTTAATTTCAGATACGCAGTATTTT
TRBJ1-2 NA TRBV15 TRBD1 CATSGGQGLWYGYTF TGTGCCACCAGCGGAGGACAGGGTTTATGGTATGGCTACACCTTC
TRBJ2-6 once TRBV10-3 TRBD1 CAISSRQGAGANVLTF TGTGCCATCAGTTCGAGACAGGGGGCTGGGGCCAACGTCCTGACTTTC
TRBJ1-2 NA TRBV6-5 TRBD1 CASGQGPNGYTF TGTGCCAGCGGACAGGGACCTAATGGCTACACCTTC
TRBJ1-3 NA TRBV19 NA CASSPRVKGNTIYF TGTGCCAGTAGCCCCCGGGTGAAAGGAAACACCATATATTTT
TRBJ2-3 NA TRBV5-1 TRBD2 CASSLDTSGGSDTQYF TGCGCCAGCAGCTTGGACACTAGCGGGGGGTCCGATACGCAGTATTTT
TRBJ2-3 NA TRBV9 TRBD2 CASSPGTGTERLAGLYTDTQYF TGTGCCAGCAGCCCAGGGACCGGGACTGAGAGACTAGCGGGATTGTACACAGATACGCAGTATTTT
TRBJ2-1 NA TRBV6-5 TRBD2 CASSYGLAGYNEQFF TGTGCCAGCAGTTACGGCCTAGCGGGATACAATGAGCAGTTCTTC
TRBJ2-5 NA TRBV21-1 NA CASSADEDRGGRETQYF TGTGCCAGCAGCGCAGACGAGGACCGGGGGGGCCGGGAGACCCAGTACTTC
TRBJ2-5 NA TRBV30 TRBD1 CAWSVRGQGVWETQYF TGTGCCTGGAGTGTAAGGGGACAGGGTGTGTGGGAGACCCAGTACTTC
TRBJ2-1 NA TRBV7-9 NA CASSLVAGVSYNEQFF TGTGCCAGCAGCTTAGTGGCAGGGGTCTCCTACAATGAGCAGTTCTTC
TRBJ1-6 NA TRBV5-6 TRBD1 CASSSGQGRNSPLHF TGTGCCAGCAGCTCGGGACAGGGAAGGAATTCACCCCTCCACTTT
TRBJ1-4 NA TRBV19 NA CASSADIRREKLFF TGTGCCAGTAGTGCGGACATCCGAAGGGAAAAACTGTTTTTT
TRBJ1-5 NA TRBV18 NA CASSLSGGNQPQHF TGTGCCAGCTCACTTTCCGGGGGCAATCAGCCCCAGCATTTT
TRBJ2-7 once TRBV30 TRBD1 CAWTLRGQGAYEQYF TGTGCCTGGACCCTTAGGGGACAGGGTGCCTACGAGCAGTACTTC
TRBJ1-6 once TRBV14 NA CASSQVSQYNSPLHF TGTGCCAGCAGCCAAGTCTCACAGTATAATTCACCCCTCCACTTT
TRBJ1-3 NA TRBV28 NA CASSSPGTGNTIYF TGTGCCAGCAGTTCACCCGGGACTGGAAACACCATATATTTT
TRBJ1-2 NA TRBV5-4 TRBD1 CASSPGPGQTAGYTF TGTGCCAGCAGCCCCGGACCGGGACAGACGGCGGGCTACACCTTC
TRBJ1-2 NA TRBV9 TRBD1 CASSVTGTGVGYGYTF TGTGCCAGCAGCGTGACCGGGACAGGGGTTGGCTATGGCTACACCTTC
TRBJ2-1 NA TRBV2 TRBD2 CASSGGAAPEQFF TGTGCCAGCAGCGGGGGGGCTGCCCCTGAGCAGTTCTTC
TRBJ1-1 NA TRBV27 TRBD1 CASSSGQGVRTEAFF TGTGCCAGCAGTTCGGGACAGGGTGTGCGGACTGAAGCTTTCTTT
TRBJ1-2 NA TRBV10-2 NA CASYYDRMGYTF TGCGCCAGTTACTACGACAGGATGGGCTACACCTTC
TRBJ1-1 NA TRBV6-6 TRBD1 CASSPGQGTNTEAFF TGTGCCAGCAGTCCGGGACAGGGGACGAACACTGAAGCTTTCTTT
TRBJ2-2 NA TRBV5-1 TRBD2 CASSLRGTSPTVLGELFF TGCGCCAGCAGCTTGAGAGGGACTAGCCCAACAGTACTCGGGGAGCTGTTTTTT
TRBJ2-3 NA TRBV19 NA CASSTGVGDTQYF TGTGCCAGTAGTACAGGGGTGGGAGATACGCAGTATTTT
TRBJ1-5 NA TRBV7-9 NA CASSFDSINQPQHF TGTGCCAGCAGCTTCGACAGTATCAATCAGCCCCAGCATTTT
TRBJ1-5 NA TRBV24-1 NA CATSDQGRSQPQHF TGTGCCACCAGTGATCAGGGGAGAAGTCAGCCCCAGCATTTT
TRBJ2-3 NA TRBV6-5 TRBD1 CASRKTGWDTQYF TGTGCCAGCCGCAAGACAGGGTGGGATACGCAGTATTTT
TRBJ2-2 once TRBV11-3 NA CASSLRGTGELFF TGTGCCAGCAGCTTACGGGGCACCGGGGAGCTGTTTTTT
TRBJ1-5 once TRBV19 NA CASPDCVRQPQHF TGTGCCAGCCCAGACTGTGTACGTCAGCCCCAGCATTTT
TRBJ2-3 few TRBV6-5 TRBD1 CASSRDSTDTQYF TGTGCCAGCAGTAGGGACAGTACAGATACGCAGTATTTT
TRBJ2-6 NA TRBV9 NA CASSTMGRSSGANVLTF TGTGCCAGCAGCACCATGGGTAGGAGTTCTGGGGCCAACGTCCTGACTTTC
TRBJ2-7 NA TRBV5-1 NA CASSPTPGTIGEQYF TGCGCCAGCAGCCCGACGCCCGGGACAATCGGCGAGCAGTACTTC
TRBJ1-6 NA TRBV5-4 TRBD1 CASSLWPGGSYNSPLHF TGTGCCAGCAGCTTGTGGCCAGGGGGCTCCTATAATTCACCCCTCCACTTT
TRBJ1-2 NA TRBV27 NA CASSLTGGGYTF TGTGCCAGCAGTCTAACCGGGGGGGGCTACACCTTC
TRBJ2-6 NA TRBV27 NA CASSPYSSGANVLTF TGTGCCAGCAGTCCGTATTCCTCTGGGGCCAACGTCCTGACTTTC
TRBJ1-5 NA TRBV5-4 TRBD1 CASSIGTGSNQPQHF TGTGCCAGCAGCATCGGGACAGGCTCCAATCAGCCCCAGCATTTT
TRBJ1-6 NA TRBV7-2 TRBD1 CASTLTGAGGSPLHF TGTGCCAGCACCCTCACAGGGGCAGGGGGATCACCCCTCCACTTT
TRBJ2-7 few TRBV2 TRBD1 CASRRDRNSYEQYF TGTGCCAGCAGAAGGGACAGGAACTCCTACGAGCAGTACTTC
TRBJ1-2 NA TRBV5-6 NA CASSLRGPNYGYTF TGTGCCAGCAGCTTGAGGGGCCCAAACTATGGCTACACCTTC
TRBJ2-7 once TRBV11-2 NA CASSRRPTSGEQYF TGTGCCAGCAGCCGTCGGCCGACTTCGGGCGAGCAGTACTTC
TRBJ2-1 NA TRBV12-3/TRBV12-4 TRBD2 CASGGGTYNEQFF TGTGCCAGCGGCGGGGGAACCTACAATGAGCAGTTCTTC
TRBJ2-6 NA TRBV6-1 TRBD1 CASSAGTGYAGANVLTF TGTGCCAGCAGTGCCGGGACAGGGTACGCTGGGGCCAACGTCCTGACTTTC
TRBJ1-1 NA TRBV19 NA CASSHRTPAAEAFF TGTGCCAGTAGTCATAGGACACCGGCCGCTGAAGCTTTCTTT
TRBJ2-3 NA TRBV29-1 NA CSVSVTDTQYF TGCAGCGTCAGTGTCACAGATACGCAGTATTTT
TRBJ1-4 NA TRBV19 NA CASSSPGTVGEKLFF TGTGCCAGTAGTAGTCCCGGAACAGTCGGTGAAAAACTGTTTTTT